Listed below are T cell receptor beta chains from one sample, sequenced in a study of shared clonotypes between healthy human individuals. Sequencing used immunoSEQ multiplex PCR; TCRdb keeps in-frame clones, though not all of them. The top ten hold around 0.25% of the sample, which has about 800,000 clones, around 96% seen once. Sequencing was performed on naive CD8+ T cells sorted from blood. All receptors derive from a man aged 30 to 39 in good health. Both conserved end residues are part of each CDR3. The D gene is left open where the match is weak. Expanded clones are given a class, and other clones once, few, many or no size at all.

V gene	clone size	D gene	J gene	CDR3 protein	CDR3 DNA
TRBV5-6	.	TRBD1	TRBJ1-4	CASSLAGTGGEKLFF	TGTGCCAGCAGCTTGGCGGGGACAGGGGGTGAAAAACTGTTTTTT
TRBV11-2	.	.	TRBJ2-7	CASSPWTDEQYF	TGTGCCAGCAGCCCCTGGACTGACGAGCAGTACTTC
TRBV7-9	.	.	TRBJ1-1	CASSPGHQAFF	TGTGCCAGCAGCCCAGGACACCAAGCTTTCTTT
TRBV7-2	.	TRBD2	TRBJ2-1	CASSLGGGSNEQFF	TGTGCCAGCAGCTTGGGTGGCGGGAGCAATGAGCAGTTCTTC
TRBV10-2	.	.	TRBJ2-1	CASSESDSEQFF	TGCGCCAGCAGTGAGTCGGATAGTGAGCAGTTCTTC
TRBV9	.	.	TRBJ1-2	CASSVGYGYTF	TGTGCCAGCAGCGTAGGTTATGGCTACACCTTC
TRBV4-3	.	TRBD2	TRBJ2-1	CASSQDLGEGLPGSYNEQFF	TGCGCCAGCAGCCAAGATCTGGGGGAGGGCCTTCCCGGTTCCTACAATGAGCAGTTCTTC
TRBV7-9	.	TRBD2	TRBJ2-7	CASSTLGRRRDSYEQYF	TGTGCCAGCAGCACACTCGGGAGGCGGCGGGATTCATACGAGCAGTACTTC
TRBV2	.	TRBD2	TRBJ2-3	CASRTLTSVSADTQYF	TGTGCCAGCAGGACTCTTACTAGCGTGTCGGCAGATACGCAGTATTTT
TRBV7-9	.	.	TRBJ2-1	CASSLARSYDEQFF	TGTGCCAGCAGCTTAGCGCGTAGCTACGATGAGCAGTTCTTC
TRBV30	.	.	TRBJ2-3	CAWAGDTQYF	TGTGCCTGGGCGGGAGATACGCAGTATTTT
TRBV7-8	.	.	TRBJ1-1	CASSSGGPEAFF	TGTGCCAGCAGCTCCGGTGGGCCTGAAGCTTTCTTT
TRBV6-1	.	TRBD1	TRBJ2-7	CASSGADRGFHEQYF	TGTGCCAGCAGCGGGGCCGACAGGGGTTTCCACGAGCAGTACTTC
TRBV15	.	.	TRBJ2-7	CATSRVRAREQYF	TGTGCCACCAGCAGAGTGCGGGCTAGGGAGCAGTACTTC
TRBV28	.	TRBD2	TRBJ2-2	CASSPRTSSGTGELFF	TGTGCCAGCAGCCCCCGGACTAGCTCGGGCACCGGGGAGCTGTTTTTT
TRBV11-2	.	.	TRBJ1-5	CASSLGDRYGLQPQHF	TGTGCCAGCAGCTTAGGCGATAGGTACGGCCTTCAGCCCCAGCATTTT
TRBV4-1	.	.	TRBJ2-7	CASSQDLVGGYYEQYF	TGCGCCAGCAGCCAAGATCTGGTGGGGGGCTACTACGAGCAGTACTTC
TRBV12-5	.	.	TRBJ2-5	CASGPGRGLKKETQYF	TGTGCTAGTGGCCCCGGGCGGGGTCTTAAGAAGGAGACCCAGTACTTC
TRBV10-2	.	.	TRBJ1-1	CASCLRGLNTEAFF	TGCGCCAGCTGTTTGCGGGGGCTGAACACTGAAGCTTTCTTT
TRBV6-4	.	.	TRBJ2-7	CASSDSSRVSYEQYF	TGTGCCAGCAGTGACAGTAGCAGGGTATCCTACGAGCAGTACTTC
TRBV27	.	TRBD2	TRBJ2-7	CASSFSGGTYEQYF	TGTGCCAGCAGTTTTAGCGGGGGTACCTACGAGCAGTACTTC
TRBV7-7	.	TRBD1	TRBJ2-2	CASSISTGTGTRTGELFF	TGTGCCAGCAGCATATCCACCGGGACAGGGACCCGCACCGGGGAGCTGTTTTTT
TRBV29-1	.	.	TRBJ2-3	CSVVRGSSTDTQYF	TGCAGCGTTGTGAGGGGGTCTTCTACAGATACGCAGTATTTT
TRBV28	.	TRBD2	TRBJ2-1	CASSPRTGTRGGEQFF	TGTGCCAGCAGTCCCCGGACCGGGACTAGGGGGGGGGAGCAGTTCTTC
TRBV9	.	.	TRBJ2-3	CASEGNTQYF	TGTGCCAGCGAGGGGAATACGCAGTATTTT
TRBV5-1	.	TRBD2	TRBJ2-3	CASSSRRTRITDTQYF	TGCGCCAGCAGCTCCCGTAGGACTAGAATCACAGATACGCAGTATTTT
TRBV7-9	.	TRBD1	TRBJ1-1	CASSLNLDRGKAEAFF	TGTGCCAGCAGCTTGAATTTGGACAGGGGGAAAGCTGAAGCTTTCTTT
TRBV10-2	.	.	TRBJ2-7	CASSVSRAAYEQYF	TGCGCCAGCAGTGTCAGTCGGGCCGCCTACGAGCAGTACTTC
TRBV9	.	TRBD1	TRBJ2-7	CASSVDRGTYEQYF	TGTGCCAGCAGCGTAGACAGGGGTACCTACGAGCAGTACTTC
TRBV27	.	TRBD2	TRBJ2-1	CASSHSSGSYNEQFF	TGTGCCAGCAGCCACTCTAGCGGATCCTACAATGAGCAGTTCTTC
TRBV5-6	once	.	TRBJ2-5	CASSPLGFQETQYF	TGTGCCAGCAGCCCGCTGGGTTTCCAAGAGACCCAGTACTTC
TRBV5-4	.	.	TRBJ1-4	CASSLPEGEKLFF	TGTGCCAGCAGCTTACCAGAAGGCGAAAAACTGTTTTTT
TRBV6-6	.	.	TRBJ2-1	CASSPRLEQFF	TGTGCCAGCAGTCCTCGACTAGAGCAGTTCTTC
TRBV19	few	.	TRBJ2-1	CASSPIVTGDYNEQFF	TGTGCCAGTAGTCCCATAGTAACGGGGGATTACAATGAGCAGTTCTTC
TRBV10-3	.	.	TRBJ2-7	CAIRGELSYEQYF	TGTGCCATCAGGGGGGAGTTATCCTACGAGCAGTACTTC
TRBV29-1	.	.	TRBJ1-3	CSIWGSSGNTIYF	TGCAGCATTTGGGGGTCCTCTGGAAACACCATATATTTT
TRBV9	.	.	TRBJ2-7	CASSVGAEQYF	TGTGCCAGCAGCGTAGGAGCCGAGCAGTACTTC
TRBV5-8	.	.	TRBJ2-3	CASSFSTDTQYF	TGTGCCAGCAGCTTTTCCACAGATACGCAGTATTTT
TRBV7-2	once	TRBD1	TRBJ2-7	CASSRTGGYEQYF	TGTGCCAGCAGCCGTACAGGGGGCTACGAGCAGTACTTC
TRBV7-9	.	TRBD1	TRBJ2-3	CASSLGARGRGTDTQYF	TGTGCCAGCAGCTTAGGGGCCAGGGGGCGAGGCACAGATACGCAGTATTTT
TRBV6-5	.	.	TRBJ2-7	CASSSSRYEQYF	TGTGCCAGCAGTTCCAGTAGGTACGAGCAGTACTTC
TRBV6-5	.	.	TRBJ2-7	CASSYSGTYEQYF	TGTGCCAGCAGTTACTCAGGGACCTACGAGCAGTACTTC
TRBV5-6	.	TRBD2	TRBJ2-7	CASSSGLAGRPLSYEQYF	TGTGCCAGCAGCTCGGGACTAGCGGGAAGGCCTTTATCTTACGAGCAGTACTTC
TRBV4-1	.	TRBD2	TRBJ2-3	CASSQPTSGRSDTQYF	TGCGCCAGCAGCCAACCGACTAGCGGGAGATCAGATACGCAGTATTTT
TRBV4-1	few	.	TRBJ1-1	CASSPGGAEAFF	TGCGCCAGCAGCCCGGGGGGGGCTGAAGCTTTCTTT
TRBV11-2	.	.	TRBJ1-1	CASSFPDRDEAFF	TGTGCCAGCAGCTTCCCTGACAGAGATGAAGCTTTCTTT
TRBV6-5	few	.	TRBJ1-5	CASSYGDNQPQHF	TGTGCCAGCAGTTACGGCGACAATCAGCCCCAGCATTTT
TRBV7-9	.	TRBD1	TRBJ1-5	CASSVGQGGQPQHF	TGTGCCAGCAGCGTGGGACAGGGAGGACAGCCCCAGCATTTT
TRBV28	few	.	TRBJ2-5	CASSLSETQYF	TGTGCCAGCAGTTTATCGGAGACCCAGTACTTC
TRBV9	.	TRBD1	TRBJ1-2	CASSVLQDRVPLSLSF	TGTGCCAGCAGCGTCCTCCAGGACAGGGTCCCTCTGAGCCTTTCTTTC